One and the same sample provided the 31 T cell receptor beta chains below, sequenced in a study of blood T cell repertoires in COVID-19. Sequencing was performed with immunoSEQ multiplex PCR; in TCRdb, only in-frame clones are kept and a portion is missing. The table has approximately 200,000 clones, roughly 86% seen once. What was sequenced was peripheral blood. The receptors derive from a woman aged 25 to 39 with active or convalescent COVID-19.

This sequence joins TRBV5-1 and TRBJ2-7; D ambiguous. Per the germline V gene, CDR1 is SGHRS and CDR2 is YFSETQ. Trimming removed 4 bases at V and 3 bases at J, with 11 bases between. CDR3 size: 13 residues. The CDR3, as DNA: TGCGCCAGCAGCGCGGATTCTGGCTACGAGCAGTACTTC. This codes for CASSADSGYEQYF.

This clone occurred once. The V and J genes are TRBV28 and TRBJ2-7; D gene ambiguous. Germline CDR1 reads MDHEN; CDR2 reads SYDVKM. V lost 6 bases to trimming and J lost 5 bases, with 8 bases between them. This CDR3 is 11 amino acids long. CDR3 in amino acids: CASRTVNEQYF. The CDR3 DNA sequence: TGTGCCAGCAGGACTGTCAACGAGCAGTACTTC.

The V gene is TRBV6-5, the J gene TRBJ1-4; D gene ambiguous. The CDR3 is made up of 15 amino acids. Germline V gene sequence: CDR1 MNHEY, CDR2 SVGAGI. With 6 bases removed from V and 0 bases from J, the gap between germline ends came to 11 bases. CDR3 sequence reads: CASRPLASTNEKLFF. CDR3 sequence (DNA): TGTGCCAGCAGACCCTTAGCCTCAACTAATGAAAAACTGTTTTTT.

The rearrangement uses TRBV4-1 and TRBJ1-2; TRBD1 agrees at 8 bases. From germline, CDR1 is MGHRA and CDR2 YSYEKL. The junction had 11 bases not matched to a gene; V was cut back by 4 bases and J by 4 bases. The CDR3 sequence is 16 residues long. In DNA form, the CDR3 reads TGCGCCAGCAGCCTAGGAGCCGGGACAGGTGGCTATGGCTACACCTTC. This encodes CASSLGAGTGGYGYTF.

The chain links TRBV29-1 to TRBJ2-7, with D maybe TRBD1 (6 bases). With 6 bases removed from V and 2 bases from J, the gap between germline ends came to 11 bases. Per germline, CDR1 SQVTM and CDR2 ANQGSEA. The CDR3 extends over 12 amino acids. The CDR3 DNA follows: TGCAGCGTCCGGGACACAACCTACGAGCAGTACTTC. Encoded protein: CSVRDTTYEQYF.

J is TRBJ2-7 and V is TRBV6-5, with D unresolved. The CDR3 is 16 amino acids. Deletions cut 0 bases from V and 0 bases from J, with 12 bases between. Germline V lookup: CDR1 MNHEY, CDR2 SVGAGI. CDR3: CASSYSKETLSYEQYF. CDR3 DNA sequence: TGTGCCAGCAGTTACTCTAAAGAGACTCTCTCCTACGAGCAGTACTTC.

This chain uses TRBV13 with TRBJ1-5; TRBD1 is a possible D gene (6 bases). The ends were cut back, 5 bases at V and 4 bases at J, with 18 bases in the middle. CDR3 length: 16 amino acids. Germline assignment: CDR1 PRHDT and CDR2 FYEKMQ (reference sequence). The CDR3 sequence: CASSLRGKTGNQPQHF. The CDR3 nucleotides read TGTGCCAGCAGCCTCAGGGGTAAAACAGGGAATCAGCCCCAGCATTTT.

The chain employs TRBV20-1 and TRBJ2-5; 13 bases agree with TRBD2. This CDR3 contains 15 residues. V was pared by 3 bases and J by 0 bases, with 1 base of the junction left unmatched. Germline CDR1 is DFQATT and CDR2 is SNEGSKA (reference sequence). The CDR3 spells CSASGLAGDQETQYF. CDR3 bases: TGCAGTGCTAGTGGACTAGCGGGGGACCAAGAGACCCAGTACTTC.

The chain recombines TRBV25-1 with TRBJ1-3; weak D call: TRBD1 (6 bases). The germline gives CDR1 MGHDK, CDR2 SYGVNS. The CDR3 sequence is 16 residues long. Trimming took 1 base from V and 1 from J, leaving 11 bases between them. The chain's CDR3 is CASSEFSTGSGNTIYF. The DNA for the CDR3 is TGTGCCAGCAGTGAATTCTCGACAGGATCTGGAAACACCATATATTTT.

In its sample, this clone was seen a few times. The V gene is TRBV9, the J gene TRBJ2-3; D perhaps matches TRBD2 (5 bases). The CDR3 runs to 14 residues. CDR1 is SGDLS and CDR2 is YYNGEE in the germline V gene. The V and J ends lost 6 bases and 0 bases respectively, with 11 bases between them. The CDR3 coding sequence is TGTGCCAGCAACCTACTAGGAAGCACAGATACGCAGTATTTT. Its protein is CASNLLGSTDTQYF.

The chain links TRBV28 to TRBJ1-3; D is uncertain. Germline-derived CDR1 and CDR2 are MDHEN and SYDVKM. V lost 3 bases and J 0 bases, leaving 15 bases between the germline ends. The CDR3 loop spans 17 amino acids. DNA of the CDR3: TGTGCCAGCAGTTTTGGTATGGGTAGCTTCTCTGGAAACACCATATATTTT. Translating it yields CASSFGMGSFSGNTIYF.

The chain couples TRBV5-1 to TRBJ2-7; 9 bases match TRBD1. With 5 bases clipped from V and 0 bases from J, the junction kept 6 bases outside the gene matches. Germline V gives CDR1 SGHRS, CDR2 YFSETQ. The CDR3 contains 15 residues. CDR3 sequence (DNA): TGCGCCAGCAGACCTGGACAGGGGAGCTCCTACGAGCAGTACTTC. Its protein is CASRPGQGSSYEQYF.

V and J are TRBV24-1 and TRBJ2-3, with 8 bases matching TRBD2. The length of the CDR3 is 16 residues. The germline V gene has CDR1 KGHDR and CDR2 SFDVKD. J was trimmed by 4 bases and V by 7 bases; bases with no gene match: 12. CDR3 region: CATSPRPGLGPDTQYF. In DNA, the CDR3 is TGTGCCACCAGCCCTAGACCGGGACTAGGGCCAGATACGCAGTATTTT.

The chain has TRBV5-4 and TRBJ1-3; D might be TRBD1 (5 bases). Germline loops: CDR1 SGHNT, CDR2 YYREEE (reference sequence). V was shortened by 0 bases and J by 0 bases, with 7 bases between the two germline ends. CDR3 length: 15 residues. The CDR3 DNA sequence: TGTGCCAGCAGCTTGGCCGGGGGCTCTGGAAACACCATATATTTT. It encodes CASSLAGGSGNTIYF.

The table lists this clone with a count of one. J is TRBJ1-1 and V is TRBV29-1, with 8 bases fitting TRBD1. V gave up 3 bases and J gave up 11 bases; unmatched junction bases: 8. The CDR3 extends over 12 amino acids. The germline gives CDR1 SQVTM, CDR2 ANQGSEA. The CDR3 sequence: CSVDGTGLGAFF. In nucleotides, the CDR3 is TGCAGCGTTGATGGGACAGGTTTGGGGGCTTTCTTT.

The genes are TRBV6-6 and TRBJ1-1; 9 nucleotides align to TRBD1. This CDR3 spans 15 amino acids. Germline assignment: CDR1 MNHNY and CDR2 SVGAGI (reference sequence). V trimming: 6 bases; J trimming: 1 base; junction bases outside the gene matches: 6. CDR3 protein: CASSSQTGGNTEAFF. For the CDR3, the DNA is TGTGCCAGCAGCTCCCAGACAGGGGGGAACACTGAAGCTTTCTTT.

V is TRBV27 and J is TRBJ1-2; 7 nucleotides align to TRBD1. CDR1 and CDR2 from the germline V gene are MNHEY and SMNVEV (reference sequence). This CDR3 has 17 residues. Trimming cost V 6 bases and J 1 base; bases outside gene matches: 14. The CDR3 here is CASRLGTAQGGNYGYTF. CDR3 nucleotides: TGTGCCAGCAGACTTGGGACAGCCCAGGGAGGTAACTATGGCTACACCTTC.

The V gene is TRBV30, the J gene TRBJ2-2; maybe TRBD1 (6 bases). CDR1 GTSNPN and CDR2 SVGIG come from the germline V gene (reference sequence). This CDR3 spans 13 amino acids. With 2 bases removed from V and 5 bases from J, the gap between germline ends came to 9 bases. CDR3 amino acids: CAWSIQGTGELFF. The CDR3 bases are TGTGCCTGGAGTATACAGGGTACCGGGGAGCTGTTTTTT.

The chain recombines TRBV15 with TRBJ2-7, with D possibly matching TRBD2 (6 bases). V lost 1 base and J lost 5, with 9 bases in between. CDR3 length: 13 residues. Looked up from germline, CDR1 is LNHNV and CDR2 is YYDKDF (reference sequence). Here the CDR3 reads CATSRVASDEQYF. For the CDR3, the DNA is TGTGCCACCAGCAGAGTTGCTAGCGACGAGCAGTACTTC.

This clone has only one observation. This chain uses TRBV19 with TRBJ1-2; TRBD1 aligns across 9 bases. Germline loops: CDR1 LNHDA, CDR2 SQIVND (reference sequence). V lost 6 bases, J lost 5 bases, and 10 bases stayed unmatched. This CDR3 contains 15 residues. The CDR3 DNA is TGTGCCAGTAGGGCCGGGACAGGGCCTTCTTATGGCTACACCTTC. Protein product: CASRAGTGPSYGYTF.

The chain employs TRBV7-9 and TRBJ2-1, with TRBD1 matching over 9 bases. Losses at the gene ends were 5 bases for V and 8 bases for J; bases not matched to a gene: 13. Looked up from germline, CDR1 is SEHNR and CDR2 is FQNEAQ (reference sequence). The CDR3 extends over 16 amino acids. CDR3 nucleotides: TGTGCCAGCAGCCTCCCGTCAGGGGACAGGGATCATGAGCAGTTCTTC. Its protein is CASSLPSGDRDHEQFF.

The V call is TRBV6-5, the J call TRBJ1-1, with D possibly matching TRBD1 (5 bases). Germline V lookup: CDR1 MNHEY, CDR2 SVGAGI. The CDR3 consists of 15 residues. V was clipped by 7 bases and J by 1 base, with 16 bases between them. In DNA form, the CDR3 reads TGTGCCAGCACCGGACCCGACGGGGGGAACACTGAAGCTTTCTTT. Its translation: CASTGPDGGNTEAFF.

The J gene is TRBJ2-5, the V gene TRBV5-5; TRBD1 aligns across 11 bases. V lost 4 bases and J lost 5; bases outside the gene matches: 10. Germline CDR1 and CDR2: SGHKS and YYEKEE (reference sequence). The CDR3 has 16 residues. CDR3 coding DNA: TGTGCCAGCAGCCCGGGGACAGGGGGGTTTGGGGAGACCCAGTACTTC. It codes for CASSPGTGGFGETQYF.

The V and J genes are TRBV6-1 and TRBJ2-7; D is uncertain. CDR1 and CDR2 (germline): MNHNS, SASEGT. V lost 6 bases and J lost 1, with 19 bases in between. The CDR3 spans 16 residues. DNA of the CDR3: TGTGCCAGCAGCGAATTACCTAGAACTGATTCCTACGAGCAGTACTTC. Translation: CASSELPRTDSYEQYF.

A single count supports this clone. The V gene is TRBV20-1, the J gene TRBJ2-3, with no clear D. Looked up from germline, CDR1 is DFQATT and CDR2 is SNEGSKA (reference sequence). V shed 6 bases and J shed 8 bases, with 12 bases lying between them. There are 11 residues in the CDR3. The CDR3: CSAPLRGTQYF. The DNA of the CDR3 is TGCAGTGCCCCCTTGAGAGGTACGCAGTATTTT.

The CDR3, as DNA: TGTGCCAGTAGTATCTTGGCAGAAAATTCACCCCTCCACTTT. This translates into CASSILAENSPLHF. The genes are TRBV19 and TRBJ1-6; D gene unclear. There are 14 residues in the CDR3. V lost 3 bases, J lost 7 bases, and 10 bases lay in between. Germline V gives CDR1 LNHDA, CDR2 SQIVND (reference sequence).

This chain uses TRBV9 with TRBJ2-7; 9 bases match TRBD2. This CDR3 is 15 amino acids long. The V gene's germline CDR1 is SGDLS and CDR2 YYNGEE. The J segment lost 2 bases and the V segment lost 3 bases, leaving 6 bases of the junction unmatched. CDR3 bases: TGTGCCAGCAGCGCCGGGACTAGCAGCGCCTACGAGCAGTACTTC. Residues: CASSAGTSSAYEQYF.

V usage is TRBV14 and J usage is TRBJ2-1, with 9 bases matching TRBD1. CDR3 length: 16 amino acids. The germline V gene has CDR1 SGHDN and CDR2 FVKESK. The ends lost 3 bases at V and 2 bases at J; junction bases unmatched: 5. Written as DNA, the CDR3 is TGTGCCAGCAGCCATCTCTGGGACAGGGCCTACAATGAGCAGTTCTTC. Its translation is CASSHLWDRAYNEQFF.

V usage is TRBV11-2 and J usage is TRBJ1-1; possible D gene TRBD1, 5 bases. The CDR3 sequence is 12 residues long. Trimming pared 5 bases from V and 5 bases from J, leaving 9 bases between. CDR1 is SGHAT, CDR2 FQNNGV, per germline. CDR3 loop: CASSQGRTEAFF. The CDR3 coding sequence is TGTGCCAGCAGCCAGGGAAGGACTGAAGCTTTCTTT.

The chain couples TRBV27 to TRBJ2-1; 13 bases line up with TRBD2. V lost 5 bases, J lost 6 bases, and 16 bases stayed unmatched. Germline V gene lookup returns CDR1 MNHEY and CDR2 SMNVEV (reference sequence). This CDR3 comprises 19 residues. In DNA form, the CDR3 reads TGTGCCAGCAGTCCGACCAGTGTGACTAGCGGGAGGTATAGCAATGAGCAGTTCTTC. The encoded protein is CASSPTSVTSGRYSNEQFF.

The chain employs TRBV4-1 and TRBJ2-7; maybe TRBD2 (6 bases). The germline V and J ends were trimmed by 4 bases and 5 bases, with 18 bases remaining between them. From germline, CDR1 is MGHRA and CDR2 YSYEKL. This CDR3 region has 15 residues. CDR3 DNA: TGCGCCAGCAGCCCAGGGACTGCCAACCCTCACGAGCAGTACTTC. Protein sequence: CASSPGTANPHEQYF.